The clone carrying this T cell receptor beta chain was observed at least ten times. Antigen: not known. This specimen comes from a study of early T cells in non-severe SARS-CoV-2 infection. Study at large: Unsorted whole blood bulk RNA was sequenced, with unpaired chains. Findings and limits, study-wide: A preference for anti-spike CD8 responses marked VDJdb matching, which missed private and CD4 specificities.

Tagging with unique molecular identifiers was applied to individual cDNA molecules. TCRdb passed the 5' RACE reads through MiXCR, listing each CDR3 protein once. The sample has about 94,000 distinct CDR3 sequences, around 13% seen once. Germline V gene lookup returns CDR1 SGHRS and CDR2 YFSETQ. V lost 1 base, J lost 7 bases, and 5 bases stayed unmatched. This CDR3 is built from 15 residues. V usage is TRBV5-1 and J usage is TRBJ1-6; 7 bases match TRBD1. Sequencing was performed on whole blood. The sequence was obtained from an adult who was a healthcare worker with PCR-confirmed SARS-CoV-2 infection or an uninfected control (not recorded which). The CDR3 region has the DNA TGCGCCAGCAGCTTGACGGCAGGGGGAAATTCACCCCTCCACTTT. Its protein product is CASSLTAGGNSPLHF.